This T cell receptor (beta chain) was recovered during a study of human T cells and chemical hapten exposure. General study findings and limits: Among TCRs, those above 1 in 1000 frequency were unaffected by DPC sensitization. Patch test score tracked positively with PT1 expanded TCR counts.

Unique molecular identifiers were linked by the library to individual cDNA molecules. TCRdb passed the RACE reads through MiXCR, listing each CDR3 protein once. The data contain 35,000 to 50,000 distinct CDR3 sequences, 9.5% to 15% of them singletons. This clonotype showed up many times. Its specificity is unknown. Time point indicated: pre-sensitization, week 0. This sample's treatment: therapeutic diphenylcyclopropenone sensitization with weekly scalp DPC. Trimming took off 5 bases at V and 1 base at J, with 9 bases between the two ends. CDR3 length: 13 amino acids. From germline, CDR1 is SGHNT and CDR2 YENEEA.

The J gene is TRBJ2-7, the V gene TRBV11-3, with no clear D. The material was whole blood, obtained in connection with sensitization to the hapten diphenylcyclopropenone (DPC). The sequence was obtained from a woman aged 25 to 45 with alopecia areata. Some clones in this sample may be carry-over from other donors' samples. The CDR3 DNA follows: TGTGCCAGCAGCCCTCCCGGGTCCTACGAGCAGTACTTC. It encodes CASSPPGSYEQYF.